A selection of T cell receptor beta chains follows, all from one sample in a study of vaccination and CD4 T cells after COVID-19. TCRdb re-called the PCR reads with MiXCR, one entry per CDR3 protein. This sample has approximately 21,000 distinct CDR3 sequences, with roughly two fifths found just once. These TCRs are of unknown antigen specificity. Sample: CD4+ T cells from blood, cultured in vitro, taken after SARS-CoV-2 vaccination. The receptors stem from a human donor who had recovered from COVID-19. Each CDR3 is given with its conserved first and last residue. A D gene is named only where the DNA matches it firmly. The listing skips clone size in some rows; elsewhere it reads once, few, many or a size class.

len	v_gene	j_gene	d_gene	abundance	CDR3nt	CDR3aa
15	TRBV7-2	TRBJ2-6	.	.	TGTGCCAGCAAGACCGGGGTTGCTGGGGCCAACGTCCTGACTTTC	CASKTGVAGANVLTF
15	TRBV20-1	TRBJ2-5	.	few	TGCAGTGCTAGAAATCTAGGCCAAACACAAGAGACCCAGTACTTC	CSARNLGQTQETQYF
16	TRBV6-5	TRBJ2-1	TRBD1	.	TGTGCCAGCAGTTACTCGAGACAGGGCACCTACAATGAGCAGTTCTTC	CASSYSRQGTYNEQFF
14	TRBV7-3	TRBJ1-1	.	.	TGTGCCAGCAGCTGGCCGACTCGGTGGACTGAAGCTTTCTTT	CASSWPTRWTEAFF
14	TRBV20-1	TRBJ1-2	TRBD1	.	TGCAGTGCGAGGACAGGGCTGAATCTCTATGGCTACACCTTC	CSARTGLNLYGYTF
14	TRBV7-8	TRBJ2-5	.	.	TGTGCCAGCAGCGCCAAAAGGAGAGGGGAGACCCAGTACTTC	CASSAKRRGETQYF
14	TRBV30	TRBJ1-1	.	.	TGTGCCTGGAGCCGCGGGGGCTGGAGGGCTGAAGCTTTCTTT	CAWSRGGWRAEAFF
15	TRBV7-2	TRBJ2-3	TRBD1	few	TGTGCCAGTAGCTTAGGGACAGGGTTTTCAGATACGCAGTATTTT	CASSLGTGFSDTQYF
15	TRBV5-1	TRBJ1-1	.	.	TGCGCCAGCAGCCTCCGTCCTGGGAGGAACACTGAAGCTTTCTTT	CASSLRPGRNTEAFF
14	TRBV7-9	TRBJ1-1	.	.	TGTGCCAGCAGCTCTCCCCAGGGGAGCACTGAAGCTTTCTTT	CASSSPQGSTEAFF
14	TRBV6-1	TRBJ2-3	.	few	TGTGCCAGCAGTCCATACACAGGGTCGGATACGCAGTATTTT	CASSPYTGSDTQYF
19	TRBV28	TRBJ1-5	TRBD1	.	TGTGCCAGCAGTTTAGCCCTCCTCATCGACAGGGGTGGGAATCAGCCCCAGCATTTT	CASSLALLIDRGGNQPQHF
13	TRBV6-5	TRBJ1-2	.	.	TGTGCCAGCAGTTACGGGCAGGGAGGCGGCTACACCTTC	CASSYGQGGGYTF
13	TRBV6-2/TRBV6-3	TRBJ2-1	TRBD2	.	TGTGCCAGCACCGTGGGGGGGTCAGGGGAGCAGTTCTTC	CASTVGGSGEQFF
14	TRBV20-1	TRBJ1-2	.	medium-sized	TGCAGTGCTACCCCCAGGGAAATTGACTATGGCTACACCTTC	CSATPREIDYGYTF
13	TRBV7-9	TRBJ2-2	.	.	TGTGCCAGCAGACGGGATCTGACCGGGGAGCTGTTTTTT	CASRRDLTGELFF
15	TRBV4-1	TRBJ2-2	TRBD2	.	TGCGCCAGCAGCCCGGGGGGTCAGAACACCGGGGAGCTGTTTTTT	CASSPGGQNTGELFF
15	TRBV14	TRBJ2-3	.	.	TGTGCCAGCAGCCAGTCCCGTGACCGAGAGTATACGCAGTATTTT	CASSQSRDREYTQYF
13	TRBV10-3	TRBJ2-5	.	few	TGTGCCTCAAATCGGGGTAGCGGAGAGACCCAGTACTTC	CASNRGSGETQYF
14	TRBV7-2	TRBJ1-5	.	few	TGTGCCAGCAGCCCCCTGGAGGAAAATCAGCCCCAGCATTTT	CASSPLEENQPQHF
15	TRBV6-2/TRBV6-3	TRBJ1-5	.	.	TGTGCCAGCAGTCCGGACAGAAACGGTAATCAGCCCCAGCATTTT	CASSPDRNGNQPQHF
18	TRBV6-5	TRBJ2-7	.	few	TGTGCCAGCAGTTACTCACCCGACTCGTGGGGGCCCTACTACGAGCAGTACTTC	CASSYSPDSWGPYYEQYF
17	TRBV2	TRBJ2-4	.	.	TGTGCCAGCAGTGAAGCCGAAGGGGGACTTACCAAAAACATTCAGTACTTC	CASSEAEGGLTKNIQYF
17	TRBV10-3	TRBJ1-6	.	.	TGTGCCATCAGCTCCTCCCTGGCGGCAAGGGGAAATTCACCCCTCCACTTT	CAISSSLAARGNSPLHF
14	TRBV5-5	TRBJ2-5	TRBD1	.	TGTGCCAGCAGCTTCTTTGACAGGGGGGAGACCCAGTACTTC	CASSFFDRGETQYF
14	TRBV19	TRBJ2-5	.	.	TGTGCCAGTAGTATCCTTGACGGCCGGGAGACCCAGTACTTC	CASSILDGRETQYF
15	TRBV11-2	TRBJ1-6	.	.	TGTGCCAGCAGCTTAGCTTCCCAGCCCCTTTCACCCCTCCACTTT	CASSLASQPLSPLHF
18	TRBV6-5	TRBJ1-6	TRBD1	.	TGTGCCAGCAGTTCCTTATTCCCTGGACAGGAGGCTAATTCACCCCTCCACTTT	CASSSLFPGQEANSPLHF
14	TRBV7-9	TRBJ1-6	.	once	TGTGCCAGCAGCTTGGGGTCGGACAATTCACCCCTCCACTTT	CASSLGSDNSPLHF
19	TRBV7-6	TRBJ2-3	TRBD2	.	TGTGCCAGCAGCTTAGCAGGAGGGACTAGCGGGGGGCCGTCGGGAACGCAGTATTTT	CASSLAGGTSGGPSGTQYF
11	TRBV6-1	TRBJ2-5	.	few	TGTGCCAGCAGGGGCCAAGAGACCCAGTACTTC	CASRGQETQYF
13	TRBV27	TRBJ1-2	TRBD1	.	TGTGCCAGCAGTTCCAACAGGGGGCTAGGCTACACCTTC	CASSSNRGLGYTF
13	TRBV15	TRBJ1-1	.	.	TGTGCCACCAGCAGAGCCCAGAACACTGAAGCTTTCTTT	CATSRAQNTEAFF
16	TRBV19	TRBJ2-2	TRBD1	once	TGTGCCAGTAGTGCCGGACAGGGGGCGAACACCGCCAAGCTGTTTTTT	CASSAGQGANTAKLFF
13	TRBV10-2	TRBJ1-1	.	.	TGCGCCAGCTCTCAGACTGTGAACACTGAAGCTTTCTTT	CASSQTVNTEAFF